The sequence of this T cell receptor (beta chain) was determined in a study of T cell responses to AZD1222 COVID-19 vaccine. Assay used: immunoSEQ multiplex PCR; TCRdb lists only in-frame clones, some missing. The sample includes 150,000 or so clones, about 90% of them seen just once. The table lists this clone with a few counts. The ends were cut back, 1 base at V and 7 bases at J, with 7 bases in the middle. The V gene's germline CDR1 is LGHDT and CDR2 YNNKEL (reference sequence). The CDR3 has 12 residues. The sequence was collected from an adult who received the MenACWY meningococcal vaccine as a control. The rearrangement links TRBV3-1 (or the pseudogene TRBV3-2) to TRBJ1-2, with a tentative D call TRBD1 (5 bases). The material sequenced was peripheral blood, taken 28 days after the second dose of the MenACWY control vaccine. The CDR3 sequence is CASSQGQLGYTF. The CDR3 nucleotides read TGTGCCAGCAGCCAAGGACAGCTTGGCTACACCTTC.